The entry that follows covers one TCR beta chain sequence. Its antigen is undetermined. This sample is drawn from a study of shared clonotypes between healthy human individuals. Whole-study results and caveats: Enrolling few donors narrowed the genetic and exposure-history diversity that was represented. Larger richness was generally estimated for naive than memory subsets.

Into CD45RA+ naive and CD45RA-negative memory subsets, the CD4+ cells were split. The method was immunoSEQ multiplex PCR; TCRdb's version includes in-frame clones alone and lacks a portion of them. This repertoire shows roughly 2.5 million clones, around nine tenths found once; its top ten account for over 0.12%. The receptor comes from a man between 18 and 29 years old in good health. Sequencing was performed on naive CD4+ T cells sorted from blood. Subset: CD45RA+ positively selected.

DNA for the CDR3: TGTGCCAGCAGCTTAAGCGGGTCCGAGCTCAATCAGCCCCAGCATTTT. Its translation: CASSLSGSELNQPQHF. V is TRBV7-2 and J is TRBJ1-5; D ambiguous. V was trimmed by 2 bases and J by 3 bases, leaving 14 bases between them. The CDR3 is made up of 16 amino acids. Germline CDR1 reads SGHTA; CDR2 reads FQGNSA.